This is a list of T cell receptor beta chains from one sample in a study of blood T cell repertoires in COVID-19. Sequencing used immunoSEQ multiplex PCR; TCRdb keeps in-frame clones, though not all of them. The sample holds 90,000 to 100,000 clones; more than 75% are singletons and the top ten take 15% to 20%. Material for sequencing was peripheral blood. These receptors came from a man aged 80 or over with acute or convalescent COVID-19. Both conserved end residues are part of each CDR3. The D gene is left open where the match is weak. Some rows have no size entry. The others give once, few or many, or a class for an expanded clone.

clone size	V gene	D gene	J gene	CDR3 DNA	CDR3 protein
-	TRBV19	TRBD1	TRBJ1-5	TGTGCCAGTAGAGGGACAGGCAACAATCAGCCCCAGCATTTT	CASRGTGNNQPQHF
-	TRBV7-9	-	TRBJ1-5	TGTGCCAGCAGCTTAGGGGCAAGTAATCAGCCCCAGCATTTT	CASSLGASNQPQHF
-	TRBV27	TRBD1	TRBJ2-7	TGTGCCAGCGGAAAGCCCGGGACAGTACGATACGAGCAGTACTTC	CASGKPGTVRYEQYF
-	TRBV6-5	TRBD1	TRBJ1-1	TGTGCCAGCGCAGGGGGCGCGTTGGGGCACACTGAAGCTTTCTTT	CASAGGALGHTEAFF
-	TRBV21-1	-	TRBJ2-3	TGTGCCAGCAGCAAATCTTACCCGACTAGTTCCGGGGAGTATTTT	CASSKSYPTSSGEYF
-	TRBV28	-	TRBJ1-4	TGTGCCAGCAGAACCGGGACACGAGGTGAAAAACTGTTTTTT	CASRTGTRGEKLFF
-	TRBV9	TRBD1	TRBJ1-2	TGTGCCAGCAGCGTCGCCAGGGGGTATGGCTACACCTTC	CASSVARGYGYTF
-	TRBV15	-	TRBJ1-1	TGTGCCACCAGCAAGTGGACACTAATGAACACTGAAGCTTTCTTT	CATSKWTLMNTEAFF
once	TRBV24-1	-	TRBJ2-6	TGTGCCACACAGGGTACTGGGGCCAACGTCCTGACTTTC	CATQGTGANVLTF
-	TRBV3-1/TRBV3-2	-	TRBJ2-6	TGTGCCAGCAGCCAAGGAATCACTAGCAGGGTGTCTGGGGCCAACGTCCTGACTTTC	CASSQGITSRVSGANVLTF
-	TRBV7-2	TRBD1	TRBJ1-5	TGTGCCAGCAGCTTACCCCCCGGGACAGCAAATCAGCCCCAGCATTTT	CASSLPPGTANQPQHF
-	TRBV7-8	TRBD2	TRBJ2-1	TGTGCCAGCAGCTTACGGACTAGCGGGGGAGGGGGTGAGCAGTTCTTC	CASSLRTSGGGGEQFF
-	TRBV13	-	TRBJ2-2	TGTGCCAGCAGCTTAGCCGGAGGGCGCACCGGGGAGCTGTTTTTT	CASSLAGGRTGELFF
once	TRBV28	-	TRBJ2-4	TGTGCCAGCAGGGACAGCCTGGCCAAAAACATTCAGTACTTC	CASRDSLAKNIQYF
once	TRBV5-1	TRBD2	TRBJ2-1	TGCGCCAGCAGCCAAATAGCGGGAGGTACGTACAATGAGCAGTTCTTC	CASSQIAGGTYNEQFF
few	TRBV4-3	-	TRBJ2-5	TGCGCCAGCAGCCAAGATGGACAGTCTCAAGAGACCCAGTACTTC	CASSQDGQSQETQYF
-	TRBV6-5	-	TRBJ2-5	TGTGCCAGCAGGCCCACAGTGCAAGAGACCCAGTACTTC	CASRPTVQETQYF
-	TRBV7-9	TRBD1	TRBJ2-5	TGTGCCAGCAGCTCAGGGGACAGGGGGCAGGAGACCCAGTACTTC	CASSSGDRGQETQYF
-	TRBV5-4	-	TRBJ2-7	TGTGCCAGCTCCCAAGCCGGGTCCTACGAGCAGTACTTC	CASSQAGSYEQYF
-	TRBV9	TRBD1	TRBJ1-2	TGTGCCAGCAGCGTAGGAAACAGGGGAAACTATGGCTACACCTTC	CASSVGNRGNYGYTF
-	TRBV7-9	TRBD1	TRBJ2-7	TGTGCCAGCAGCGAGGACAGGGCCCAGTACTTC	CASSEDRAQYF
few	TRBV4-3	-	TRBJ1-2	TGCGCCAGCAGCCGTCGAACTACAGGGAACTATGGCTACACCTTC	CASSRRTTGNYGYTF
-	TRBV7-9	TRBD2	TRBJ2-7	TGTGCCAGCAGCTTGCGGGGGACGAGCTCCTACGAGCAGTACTTC	CASSLRGTSSYEQYF
few	TRBV7-2	-	TRBJ1-2	TGTGCCAGCAGCTTAGTTGTAGGGGGGGACTATGGCTACACCTTC	CASSLVVGGDYGYTF
-	TRBV3-1/TRBV3-2	-	TRBJ2-2	TGTGCCAGCAGCCGATGGGGCAGATCGGACACCGGGGAGCTGTTTTTT	CASSRWGRSDTGELFF
-	TRBV11-2	TRBD1	TRBJ1-5	TGTGCCAGCAGTTTACAGGGGAGCAATCAGCCCCAGCATTTT	CASSLQGSNQPQHF
-	TRBV6-5	TRBD1	TRBJ2-5	TGTGCCAGCAGGGTCCAAGGGGGCCTCCAAGAGACCCAGTACTTC	CASRVQGGLQETQYF
once	TRBV5-1	-	TRBJ1-4	TGCGCCAGCAGGGAGGGCCGGCCTAATGAAAAACTGTTTTTT	CASREGRPNEKLFF
-	TRBV28	-	TRBJ1-5	TGTGCCAGCAGCCAGAATCAGGGAATTAACAATCAGCCCCAGCATTTT	CASSQNQGINNQPQHF
-	TRBV2	-	TRBJ1-3	TGTGCCAGCGTACTTAGCTCTGGAAACACCATATATTTT	CASVLSSGNTIYF
-	TRBV7-2	TRBD2	TRBJ2-3	TGTGCCAGCAGCGGGGGGATTCTAGCGGGCTCCAACACAGATACGCAGTATTTT	CASSGGILAGSNTDTQYF
-	TRBV5-1	TRBD1	TRBJ2-7	TGCGCCAGCAGACCTCGACAGGGGGCTTCCTACGAGCAGTACTTC	CASRPRQGASYEQYF
-	TRBV5-1	-	TRBJ2-1	TGCGCCAGCAGCCAGAACAATGAGCAGTTCTTC	CASSQNNEQFF
-	TRBV5-6	TRBD2	TRBJ2-1	TGTGCCAGCAGCTTAATAGCGGGGGAGGACAATGAGCAGTTCTTC	CASSLIAGEDNEQFF
-	TRBV10-1	-	TRBJ2-5	TGCGCCAGCAGCGCTTCCAGGGGAGAGACCCAGTACTTC	CASSASRGETQYF
-	TRBV5-1	-	TRBJ2-3	TGCGCCAGCAGCTTAGACTCTAGCACAGATACGCAGTATTTT	CASSLDSSTDTQYF
-	TRBV5-4	TRBD1	TRBJ1-1	TGTGCCAACCACGGACAGGGGCGGTATTCGTACACTGAAGCTTTCTTT	CANHGQGRYSYTEAFF
-	TRBV7-2	-	TRBJ2-3	TGTGCCAGCAGCAGAGACTGGAGGGATACGCAGTATTTT	CASSRDWRDTQYF
-	TRBV27	TRBD1	TRBJ2-1	TGTGCCAGCCGGTGGGGTAGCGGACAGGGGTACAATGAGCAGTTCTTC	CASRWGSGQGYNEQFF
once	TRBV19	-	TRBJ2-2	TGTGCCAGTAGGGGGAAGGGACTGCCGAACACCGGGGAGCTGTTTTTT	CASRGKGLPNTGELFF
-	TRBV28	-	TRBJ2-4	TGTGCCAGCAGTTTTGCCACAGGGTTTGGCATTCAGTACTTC	CASSFATGFGIQYF
-	TRBV6-1	TRBD2	TRBJ2-3	TGTGCCAGCAGTGAAGGGCTAGCGGGATTCACAGATACGCAGTATTTT	CASSEGLAGFTDTQYF
-	TRBV27	TRBD2	TRBJ2-2	TGTGCCAGCAGTAGGACTAGCGGGACCGGGGAGCTGTTTTTT	CASSRTSGTGELFF
-	TRBV6-4	TRBD1	TRBJ1-2	TGTGCCAGCAGTTTTGGACAGGACGGGGGCTACACCTTC	CASSFGQDGGYTF
-	TRBV28	-	TRBJ2-5	TGTGCCAGCAGTTTTTTTCTCATCCGGGAGACCCAGTACTTC	CASSFFLIRETQYF
few	TRBV5-6	-	TRBJ2-3	TGTGCCAGCGGGTTAACCGGGGGACGTGCCACAGATACGCAGTATTTT	CASGLTGGRATDTQYF
-	TRBV7-2	-	TRBJ1-5	TGTGCCAGCAGCTTTTACCAGGGGCATCAGCCCCAGCATTTT	CASSFYQGHQPQHF
-	TRBV27	TRBD2	TRBJ2-3	TGTGCCAGCAGTCCCCGTCGGACTAGCGGGAGGGGGGGAGATACGCAGTATTTT	CASSPRRTSGRGGDTQYF
-	TRBV11-2	-	TRBJ2-2	TGTGCCAGCAGCTTCCGAGATTGGAACACCGGGGAGCTGTTTTTT	CASSFRDWNTGELFF
-	TRBV3-1/TRBV3-2	-	TRBJ1-1	TGTGCCAGCAGCCAGGCTTTCCCCCCGAACACTGAAGCTTTCTTT	CASSQAFPPNTEAFF